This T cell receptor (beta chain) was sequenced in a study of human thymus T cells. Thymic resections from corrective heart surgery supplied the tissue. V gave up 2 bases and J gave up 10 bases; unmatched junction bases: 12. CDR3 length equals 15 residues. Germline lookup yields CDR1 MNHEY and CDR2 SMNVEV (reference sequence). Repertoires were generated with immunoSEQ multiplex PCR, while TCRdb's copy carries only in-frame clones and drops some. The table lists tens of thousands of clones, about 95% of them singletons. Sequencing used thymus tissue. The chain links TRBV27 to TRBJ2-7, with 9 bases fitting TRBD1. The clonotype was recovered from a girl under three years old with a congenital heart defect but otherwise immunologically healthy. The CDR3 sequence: CASSLARTGVSEQYF. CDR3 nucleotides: TGTGCCAGCAGTTTAGCGAGGACAGGGGTGTCGGAACAGTACTTC.